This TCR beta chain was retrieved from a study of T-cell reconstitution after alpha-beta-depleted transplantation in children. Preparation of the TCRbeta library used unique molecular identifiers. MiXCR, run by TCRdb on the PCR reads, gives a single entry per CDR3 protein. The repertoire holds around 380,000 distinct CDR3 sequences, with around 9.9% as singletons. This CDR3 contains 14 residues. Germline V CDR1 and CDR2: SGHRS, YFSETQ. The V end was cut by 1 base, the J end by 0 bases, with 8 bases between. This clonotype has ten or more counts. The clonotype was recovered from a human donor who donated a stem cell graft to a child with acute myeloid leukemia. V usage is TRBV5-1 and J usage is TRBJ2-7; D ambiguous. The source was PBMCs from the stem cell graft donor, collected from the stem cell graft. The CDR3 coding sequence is TGCGCCAGCAGCTTGTCGTCTCCCTCCTACGAGCAGTACTTC. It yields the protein CASSLSSPSYEQYF.